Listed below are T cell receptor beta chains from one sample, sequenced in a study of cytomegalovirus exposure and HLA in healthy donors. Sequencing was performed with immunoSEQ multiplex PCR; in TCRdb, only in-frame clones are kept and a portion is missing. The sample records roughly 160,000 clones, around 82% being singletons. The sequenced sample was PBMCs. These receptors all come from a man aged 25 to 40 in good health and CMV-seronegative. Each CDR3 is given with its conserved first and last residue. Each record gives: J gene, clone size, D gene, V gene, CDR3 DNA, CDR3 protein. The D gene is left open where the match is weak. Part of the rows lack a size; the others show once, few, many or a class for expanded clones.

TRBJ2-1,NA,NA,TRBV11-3,TGTGCCAGCAGCTTAGATCTTTGGCGGGGCTCCTACAATGAGCAGTTCTTC,CASSLDLWRGSYNEQFF
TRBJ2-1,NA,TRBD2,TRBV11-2,TGTGCCAGCAGCTTAGGGTGGGACGGGGGGGTATACTACAATGAGCAGTTCTTC,CASSLGWDGGVYYNEQFF
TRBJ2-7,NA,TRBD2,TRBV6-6,TGTGCCAGCAGAGAATTTAGCGGGGGCGCGGTTTACGAGCAGTACTTC,CASREFSGGAVYEQYF
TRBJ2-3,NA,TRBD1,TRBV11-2,TGTGCCAGCAGCTTGCTTCAGACAGGGGGAATGCGAGGAGATACGCAGTATTTT,CASSLLQTGGMRGDTQYF
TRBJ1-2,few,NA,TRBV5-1,TGCGCCAGCAGCTACTACAGGGATAACTATGGCTACACCTTC,CASSYYRDNYGYTF
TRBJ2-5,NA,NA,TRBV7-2,TGTGCCAGCAGCTCCCAGTGGACTTTTGAGACCCAGTACTTC,CASSSQWTFETQYF
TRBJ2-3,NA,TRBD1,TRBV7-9,TGTGCCAGCAGCCAGATGGGACAGCCCGGCACAGATACGCAGTATTTT,CASSQMGQPGTDTQYF
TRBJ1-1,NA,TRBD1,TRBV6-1,TGTGCCAGCATGGGACAGTCGATTTTCTTT,CASMGQSIFF
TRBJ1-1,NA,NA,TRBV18,TGTGCCAGCTCACCGGGGCAGGGGTTCGAAGCTTTCTTT,CASSPGQGFEAFF
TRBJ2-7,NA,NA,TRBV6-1,TGTGCCAGCAGTGAATGGAGAGTTGCCTACGAGCAGTACTTC,CASSEWRVAYEQYF
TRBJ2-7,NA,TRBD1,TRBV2,TGTGCCAGCAGAGCCGGGACAGATTACGAGCAGTACTTC,CASRAGTDYEQYF
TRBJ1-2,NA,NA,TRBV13,TGTGCCAGCAGCTTAGGCCGCGGCTATGGCTACACCTTC,CASSLGRGYGYTF
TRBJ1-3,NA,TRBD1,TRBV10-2,TGCGCCAGCAGTGAGTCTCCGACAGGGAAACTTGGAGCTGGAAACACCATATATTTT,CASSESPTGKLGAGNTIYF
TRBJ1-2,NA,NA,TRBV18,TGTGCCAGCTCCTCCGGCTATGGCTACACCTTC,CASSSGYGYTF
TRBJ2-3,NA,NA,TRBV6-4,TGTGCCAGCAGTCGATCTCCTCTTAGCGGTCTTAGCACAGATACGCAGTATTTT,CASSRSPLSGLSTDTQYF
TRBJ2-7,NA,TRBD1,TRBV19,TGTGCCAGTAGTCCTAGGACAGGGGGCTACGAGCAGTACTTC,CASSPRTGGYEQYF
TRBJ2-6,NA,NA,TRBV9,TGTGCCAGCAGCCGGGGACAAAACTCTGGGGCCAACGTCCTGACTTTC,CASSRGQNSGANVLTF
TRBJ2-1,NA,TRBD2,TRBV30,TGTGCCTGGAGAAGGGGTGTGGCTAGCGGGAGGCCGCGAGAACCCAATGAGCAGTTCTTC,CAWRRGVASGRPREPNEQFF
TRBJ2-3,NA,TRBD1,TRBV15,TGTGCCACCAGCATCCCCGGGACAGTGCTCACAGATACGCAGTATTTT,CATSIPGTVLTDTQYF
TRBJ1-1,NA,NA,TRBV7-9,TGTGCCAGCAGACTAATAACAATTGGGACTGAAGCTTTCTTT,CASRLITIGTEAFF
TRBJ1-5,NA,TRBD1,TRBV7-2,TGTGCCAGCACCTTGAGTGGGACAGGGGGTAATCAGCCCCAGCATTTT,CASTLSGTGGNQPQHF
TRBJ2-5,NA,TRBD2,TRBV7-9,TGTGCCAGCAGCCCATCGACTAGCGGGATCCAAGAGACCCAGTACTTC,CASSPSTSGIQETQYF
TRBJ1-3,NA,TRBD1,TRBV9,TGTGCCAGCAGCAGACAGGGGATTTCTGGAAACACCATATATTTT,CASSRQGISGNTIYF
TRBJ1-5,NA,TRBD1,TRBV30,TGTGCCTGGGCAGACAGGGCAGCCGTCGGGGGTCAGCCCCAGCATTTT,CAWADRAAVGGQPQHF
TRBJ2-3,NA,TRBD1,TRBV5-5,TGTGCCAGCAGGTACAGGGGGCAGGGCACAGATACGCAGTATTTT,CASRYRGQGTDTQYF
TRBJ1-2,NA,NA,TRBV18,TGTGCCAGCTCACAAAGCGGCAGATCCAACTATGGCTACACCTTC,CASSQSGRSNYGYTF
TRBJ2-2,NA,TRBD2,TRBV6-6,TGTGCCAGCAGTCATCTAGCGGACACCGGGGAGCTGTTTTTT,CASSHLADTGELFF
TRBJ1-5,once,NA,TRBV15,TGTGCCACCAGCATCGACAGATTCAATCAGCCCCAGCATTTT,CATSIDRFNQPQHF
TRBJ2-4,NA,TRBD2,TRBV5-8,TGTGCCAGCAGCTTCTCGGGGGGGAGTCGGAGCAAAAACATTCAGTACTTC,CASSFSGGSRSKNIQYF